These 6 T cell receptor beta chains came from one sample sequenced in a study of T cell changes during pregnancy in multiple sclerosis. TCRdb keeps only in-frame clones here, not all; method: immunoSEQ multiplex PCR. The profile shows 45,000 to 50,000 clones, approximately 92% of them singletons. Sequencing was performed on CD8+ T cells from peripheral blood mononuclear cells, taken after pregnancy. Receptors were obtained from a female donor with multiple sclerosis, enrolled in a pregnancy study.

The chain recombines TRBV9 with TRBJ1-5; 10 bases are shared with TRBD1. The CDR3 covers 15 residues. J was trimmed by 4 bases and V by 2 bases; bases with no gene match: 3. CDR1 and CDR2 from the germline V gene are SGDLS and YYNGEE. CDR3 residues: CASSVAGQGNQPQHF. The DNA of the CDR3 is TGTGCCAGCAGCGTGGCGGGACAGGGGAATCAGCCCCAGCATTTT.

This chain links TRBV19 with TRBJ2-2, with 12 bases matching TRBD2. CDR3 length: 18 residues. The V and J ends lost 7 bases and 4 bases, in that order; junction bases with no gene match: 13. Per the germline V gene, CDR1 is LNHDA and CDR2 is SQIVND (reference sequence). CDR3 residues: CASMGPSGGALFTGELFF. DNA for the CDR3: TGTGCCAGTATGGGTCCTAGCGGGGGGGCCCTTTTCACCGGGGAGCTGTTTTTT.

The gene calls are TRBV14 and TRBJ1-4, with D perhaps matching TRBD1 (6 bases). The CDR3 contains 16 residues. Germline V gives CDR1 SGHDN, CDR2 FVKESK. Trimming removed 4 bases at V and 8 bases at J, with 20 bases between. Here the CDR3 reads CASSLQRQARYEKLFF. The CDR3 DNA reads as TGTGCCAGCAGCCTCCAAAGACAGGCCCGGTACGAAAAACTGTTTTTT.

This clone was found once. The rearrangement joins TRBV20-1 to TRBJ1-3; D unresolved. Trimming pared 4 bases from V and 4 bases from J, leaving 5 bases between. The CDR3 consists of 11 residues. Germline assignment: CDR1 DFQATT and CDR2 SNEGSKA (reference sequence). CDR3 in DNA: TGCAGTGCTACCAGGGGAAACACCATATATTTT. Amino acids: CSATRGNTIYF.

This chain connects TRBV14 to TRBJ2-7, with D possibly TRBD2 on 6 matching bases. The V end lost 0 bases, the J end lost 0 bases, and 12 bases lay between the germline ends. Looked up from germline, CDR1 is SGHDN and CDR2 is FVKESK. This CDR3 spans 16 amino acids. CDR3 region: CASSQEGDGGSYEQYF. DNA for the CDR3: TGTGCCAGCAGCCAAGAGGGCGACGGGGGCTCCTACGAGCAGTACTTC.

This chain links TRBV6-1 with TRBJ2-3, with 7 bases fitting TRBD2. Germline assignment: CDR1 MNHNS and CDR2 SASEGT. The trim removed 1 base at V and 5 bases at J, leaving 9 bases unmatched. This CDR3 is built from 16 residues. CDR3 region: CASSEVMASGKDTQYF. Written as DNA, the CDR3 is TGTGCCAGCAGTGAAGTGATGGCTAGCGGCAAAGATACGCAGTATTTT.